This T cell receptor beta chain was recovered during a study of blood T cell repertoires in COVID-19. TCRdb's copy holds only in-frame clones and misses some; the assay was immunoSEQ multiplex PCR. The repertoire holds more than 45,000 clones, with around nine tenths as singletons. Germline values: CDR1 KGHSH, CDR2 LQKENI. Losses at the gene ends were 3 bases for V and 8 bases for J; bases not matched to a gene: 18. The CDR3 has 18 residues. This TCR was sampled from an elderly woman with acute or convalescent COVID-19. The chain carries TRBV18 and TRBJ2-1; TRBD2 matches at 8 bases. The sequencing input was peripheral blood. CDR3 bases: TGTGCCAGCTCACCCGCGGTAACGGGAGGGCCAAATCCGCATGAGCAGTTCTTC. It codes for CASSPAVTGGPNPHEQFF.